This T cell receptor (beta chain) was captured in a study of CD8 T cells in ankylosing spondylitis. General observations from the study: A TCR beta motif of roughly eight highly homologous variants appeared characteristic of ankylosing spondylitis blood. Previous work reported some of these motif variants in the synovial fluid and blood of reactive arthritis.

Germline V gene lookup returns CDR1 SGHVS and CDR2 FQNEAQ. V was pared by 3 bases and J by 5 bases, with 19 bases between. The CDR3 length is 17 residues. In its sample, this clonotype was seen many times. Antigen: not known. MiXCR was run by TCRdb on the 5' RACE reads, yielding one entry per CDR3 protein. The repertoire holds under 55,000 distinct CDR3 sequences, with approximately 7% as singletons. This rearrangement joins TRBV7-8 to TRBJ2-2; D not certain. Sequencing was performed on blood, either unsorted or a sorted T cell fraction (not recorded which). The sequence was obtained from a female donor with ankylosing spondylitis or in good health (not recorded which). Written as DNA, the CDR3 is TGTGCCAGCAGCTTGGCTGGGGTGCGTAACCGAACCGGGGAGCTGTTTTTT. It translates to CASSLAGVRNRTGELFF.